Below, 3 T cell receptor beta chains from the same sample are listed, as sequenced in a study of cytomegalovirus exposure and HLA in healthy donors. In the PCR, 60 Vbeta and 13 Jbeta primers were used. Assay: immunoSEQ multiplex PCR; the TCRdb copy retains only in-frame clones and omits some. The profile shows roughly 130,000 clones, around 74% of them singletons. The sample consisted of PBMCs. These receptors originate from a man between 18 and 29 years old in good health and CMV-seropositive.

This chain joins TRBV6-5 and TRBJ2-7; the D gene is possibly TRBD1 (6 bases). V gave up 1 base and J gave up 3 bases, with 10 bases separating them. Germline V gene data show CDR1 as MNHEY and CDR2 as SVGAGI. The CDR3 contains 14 residues. CDR3 coding DNA: TGTGCCAGCAGTTACTGGGGGCCTGGCTACGAGCAGTACTTC. This codes for CASSYWGPGYEQYF.

The V call is TRBV28, the J call TRBJ2-1; 8 bases line up with TRBD2. CDR3 length: 16 amino acids. CDR1 is MDHEN and CDR2 is SYDVKM in the germline V gene. Trimming cost V 2 bases and J 1 base; bases outside gene matches: 4. The CDR3 spells CASSLGAGGSYNEQFF. The CDR3 DNA sequence: TGTGCCAGCAGTTTAGGGGCGGGGGGTTCCTACAATGAGCAGTTCTTC.

This chain links TRBV19 with TRBJ1-5; TRBD1 aligns across 8 bases. Trimming at V came to 7 bases and at J to 2 bases, leaving 1 base not matched to a gene. Germline lookup yields CDR1 LNHDA and CDR2 SQIVND (reference sequence). The CDR3 spans 13 residues. CDR3: CASKDRGNQPQHF. CDR3 sequence (DNA): TGTGCCAGTAAGGACAGGGGCAATCAGCCCCAGCATTTT.